The rows below give T cell receptor beta chains drawn from one sample of a study of T-cell memory formation after mild COVID-19. MiXCR, run by TCRdb on the 5' RACE reads, gives a single entry per CDR3 protein. The profile shows 350,000 to 550,000 distinct CDR3 sequences, around 17% of them singletons. The sequencing input was PBMCs or a T cell subset sorted from them (not recorded which). Source of these receptors: a man younger than 30 who had mild COVID-19 (a few samples of this study predate the infection). Cell type and time point are not known. Each CDR3 is given with its conserved first and last residue.

TRBV7-3	TRBJ2-5	CASSLTGGYETQYF
TRBV6-5	TRBJ1-1	CASSRIEGGTEAFF
TRBV4-1	TRBJ1-5	CASSLPGQNQPQHF
TRBV5-5	TRBJ1-2	CASSFPRGGLHGYTF
TRBV6-1	TRBJ1-2	CASSEPTGGNYGYTF
TRBV6-2/TRBV6-3	TRBJ2-5	CASSSASQETQYF
TRBV12-3/TRBV12-4	TRBJ2-7	CASRPPGNPYEQYF
TRBV20-1	TRBJ2-5	CSPVMVGTVQETQYF
TRBV7-7	TRBJ2-3	CASSPGQFTDTQYF
TRBV7-6	TRBJ1-1	CASSLSPTRQGETEAFF
TRBV10-2	TRBJ2-5	CASSDWDWGTQYF
TRBV5-1	TRBJ2-1	CASSLGDRGLDNEQFF
TRBV20-1	TRBJ2-5	CSAPDRGETQYF